This T cell receptor beta chain was observed in a study of blood T cell repertoires in COVID-19. As handled by the study authors: Using reference gene primer amplification, nucleated cell counts were estimated. The table came from immunoSEQ multiplex PCR; TCRdb's copy has only in-frame clones and leaves some out. The V and J calls and clone size were taken over from that table, and D and trimming were inferred from the DNA. The sample consists of a few hundred thousand clones, roughly 90% of them appearing once. Living in 24 US areas, the participants were between about 18 and 100 years of age. Two negative PCRs, clearance, or symptom resolution characterized the recovered Cohort 3 donors. Germline CDR1 is LNHDA and CDR2 is SQIVND (reference sequence). The CDR3 extends over 15 amino acids. The ends were cut back, 0 bases at V and 0 bases at J, with 7 bases in the middle.

The genes are TRBV19 and TRBJ2-3; the D gene is possibly TRBD2 (6 bases). Input material: PBMCs or T cells enriched from blood (not recorded which). This clonotype was obtained from a woman aged 25-40 years who had recovered from COVID-19. DNA of the CDR3: TGTGCCAGTAGTATAGATGCGGGGAGCACAGATACGCAGTATTTT. Translated: CASSIDAGSTDTQYF.